This TCR beta chain was recovered during a study of T cells after yellow fever vaccination. The study, taken as a whole, reports: The presence of abundant clonotypes contaminating from the bulk population was possible in FACS-sorted repertoires.

As regards this clonotype: The antigen is not known.

CDR3 length: 14 amino acids. Germline V gene lookup returns CDR1 SGHRS and CDR2 YFSETQ. V shed 9 bases and J shed 6 bases, with 19 bases lying between them. TCRdb analysed the 5' RACE reads with MiXCR anew, one entry per CDR3 protein. The table includes a few hundred thousand distinct CDR3 sequences, less than 20% detected once. The material sequenced was PBMCs, taken roughly 5 days after the first yellow fever vaccination. The TCR comes from a man younger than 35 who received the YFV17D yellow fever vaccine. V and J are TRBV5-1 and TRBJ2-1, with D maybe TRBD2 (5 bases). The CDR3: CANGRGRGGNEQFF. The CDR3 DNA reads as TGCGCCAACGGTCGAGGTCGGGGTGGCAATGAGCAGTTCTTC. Filled out from reference TRBV5-1 and TRBJ2-1, the complete variable domain reads KAGVTQTPRYLIKTRGQQVTLSCSPISGHRSVSWYQQTPGQGLQFLFEYFSETQRNKGNFPGRFSGRQFSNSRSEMNVSTLELGDSALYLCANGRGRGGNEQFFGPGTRLTVL.